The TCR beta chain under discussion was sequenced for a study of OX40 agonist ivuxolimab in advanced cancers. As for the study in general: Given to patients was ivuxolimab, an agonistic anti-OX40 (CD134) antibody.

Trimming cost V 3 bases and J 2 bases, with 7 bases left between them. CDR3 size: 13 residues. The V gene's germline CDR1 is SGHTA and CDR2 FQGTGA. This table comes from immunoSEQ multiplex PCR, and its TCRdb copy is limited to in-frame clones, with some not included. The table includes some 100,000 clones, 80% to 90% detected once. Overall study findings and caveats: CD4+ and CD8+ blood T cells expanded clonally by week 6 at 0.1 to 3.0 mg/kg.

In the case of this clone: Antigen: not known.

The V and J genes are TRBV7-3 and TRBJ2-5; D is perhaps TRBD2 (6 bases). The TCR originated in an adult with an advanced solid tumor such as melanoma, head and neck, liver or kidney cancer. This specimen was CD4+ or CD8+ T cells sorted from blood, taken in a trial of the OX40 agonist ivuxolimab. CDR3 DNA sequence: TGTGCCAGCAGCTTGGGGGGTCAAGAGACCCAGTACTTC. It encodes CASSLGGQETQYF.